The 21 T cell receptor beta chains reported below all come from one sample, sequenced in a study of blood T cell repertoires in COVID-19. Produced via immunoSEQ multiplex PCR; TCRdb's table is partial and in-frame only. The sample contains more than 95,000 clones, about 89% of which appear only once. The sample was peripheral blood. All receptors come from a man over 45 with acute or convalescent COVID-19.

The rearrangement uses TRBV21-1 and TRBJ2-3; the D call of TRBD2 is as the table states it, not checked on the DNA. TRBV21-1 is recorded as a pseudogene. The CDR3 sequence is 18 residues long. CDR3 sequence (DNA): TGTGCCAGCAGCAAAGTTGGGACTAGGAGGGAGGGCACAGATACGCAGTATTTT. Translated, it gives CASSKVGTRREGTDTQYF.

The chain combines TRBV10-3 with TRBJ2-1; D is perhaps TRBD1 (5 bases). The CDR3 runs to 15 residues. Germline CDR1 and CDR2: ENHRY and SYGVKD. Trimming took 2 bases from V and 6 from J, leaving 14 bases between them. The CDR3 spells CAISEPNQGVNEQFF. The DNA of the CDR3 is TGTGCCATCAGTGAGCCCAACCAAGGGGTCAATGAGCAGTTCTTC.

The DNA for the CDR3 is TGCGCCAGCAGCCCCCCTCTCGCGAGCGGGGAGACCCAGTACTTC. Translation: CASSPPLASGETQYF. The chain is built from TRBV5-1 and TRBJ2-5; the D gene is possibly TRBD2 (6 bases). This CDR3 region has 15 residues. CDR1 and CDR2 (germline): SGHRS, YFSETQ. V was clipped by 4 bases and J by 5 bases, with 18 bases between them.

The chain couples TRBV5-6 to TRBJ2-7; tentative D call: TRBD2 (6 bases). V was shortened by 6 bases and J by 3 bases, with 16 bases between the two germline ends. This CDR3 comprises 14 residues. Germline loops: CDR1 SGHDT, CDR2 YYEEEE. This chain's CDR3 is CASTIRGSNYEQYF. CDR3 nucleotides: TGTGCCAGCACAATCCGGGGGTCGAACTACGAGCAGTACTTC.

The chain uses TRBV19 and TRBJ1-2, with a tentative D call TRBD1 (5 bases). V was pared by 6 bases and J by 4 bases, with 21 bases between. Germline CDR1 is LNHDA and CDR2 is SQIVND (reference sequence). The CDR3 length is 16 residues. This chain's CDR3 is CASSPYGGMGSYGYTF. For the CDR3, the DNA is TGTGCCAGTAGCCCCTACGGGGGGATGGGATCCTATGGCTACACCTTC.

The chain is built from TRBV3-1 (or the pseudogene TRBV3-2) and TRBJ1-1; D gene uncertain. This CDR3 has 14 residues. Per germline, CDR1 LGHDT and CDR2 YNNKEL (reference sequence). Trimming took off 0 bases at V and 7 bases at J, with 12 bases between the two ends. This CDR3 reads CASSQEDMGHEAFF. CDR3 bases: TGTGCCAGCAGCCAAGAAGACATGGGCCATGAAGCTTTCTTT.

The sample holds one count of this clone. The chain couples TRBV11-2 to TRBJ2-1, with 8 bases that match TRBD1. The CDR3 runs to 14 residues. Germline V gene lookup returns CDR1 SGHAT and CDR2 FQNNGV. After removal of 5 bases from V and 7 bases from J, the junction contained 7 bases not matched to a gene. The DNA for the CDR3 is TGTGCCAGCAGCCCTCAGGGGGCGCGAAATGAGCAGTTCTTC. Residues: CASSPQGARNEQFF.

The chain employs TRBV29-1 and TRBJ2-1, with a weak D call TRBD1 (6 bases). CDR1 SQVTM and CDR2 ANQGSEA come from the germline V gene. The CDR3 extends over 13 amino acids. V was cut by 6 bases and J by 9 bases, with 18 bases left in between. CDR3 nucleotides: TGCAGCGTGGCCGACAGGCGACCAGGTGAGCAGTTCTTC. Its protein product is CSVADRRPGEQFF.

The rearrangement links TRBV19 to TRBJ2-7; the match to TRBD2 covers 9 bases. Germline trimming cut 8 bases from V and 0 bases from J; bases unmatched to any gene: 2. The CDR3 covers 13 residues. Germline values: CDR1 LNHDA, CDR2 SQIVND (reference sequence). The CDR3 nucleotides are TGTGCCAGTTCGACTAGCGGCTCCTACGAGCAGTACTTC. Its protein product is CASSTSGSYEQYF.

This clone came up a few times. This chain connects TRBV7-9 to TRBJ2-5, with a possible D match to TRBD2 (6 bases). Germline-derived CDR1 and CDR2 are SEHNR and FQNEAQ (reference sequence). This CDR3 has 12 residues. Trimming stripped 4 bases from V and 4 bases from J, with 7 bases between. The CDR3 nucleotides are TGTGCCAGCAGCTCGGAGGGAGAGACCCAGTACTTC. This gives the protein CASSSEGETQYF.

The chain combines TRBV4-1 with TRBJ2-7, with a possible D match to TRBD2 (5 bases). This CDR3 is 14 amino acids long. V was trimmed by 6 bases and J by 4 bases, leaving 16 bases between them. Germline V gives CDR1 MGHRA, CDR2 YSYEKL. The CDR3 coding sequence is TGCGCCAGCAGAAAGTCACTCGGGGATTACGAGCAGTACTTC. This gives the protein CASRKSLGDYEQYF.

V and J are TRBV19 and TRBJ2-5; 11 bases agree with TRBD2. This CDR3 contains 18 residues. J gave up 5 bases and V 3 bases, and 14 bases lay outside the gene matches. Per germline, CDR1 LNHDA and CDR2 SQIVND (reference sequence). The CDR3 DNA reads TGTGCCAGTAGTATTACCCTAGCGGGAGGCCGGTATTCGGAGACCCAGTACTTC. Translating gives CASSITLAGGRYSETQYF.

This rearrangement joins TRBV29-1 to TRBJ2-3, with 7 nucleotides matching TRBD2. V dropped 1 base and J dropped 2; count of bases not matched to a gene: 6. The CDR3 sequence is 15 residues long. CDR1 SQVTM and CDR2 ANQGSEA come from the germline V gene. The CDR3 here is CSVEGLAEFTDTQYF. The CDR3 bases are TGCAGCGTTGAAGGGCTAGCGGAGTTCACAGATACGCAGTATTTT.

The chain joins TRBV29-1 to TRBJ2-2; weak D call: TRBD2 (6 bases). The germline CDR1 and CDR2 sequences are SQVTM and ANQGSEA. V was pared by 4 bases and J by 4 bases, with 13 bases between. The CDR3 consists of 14 residues. The CDR3 here is CSVVGLRGTGELFF. The CDR3 DNA is TGCAGCGTTGTTGGGCTGCGGGGCACCGGGGAGCTGTTTTTT.

The chain couples TRBV11-1 to TRBJ2-2; the D gene is possibly TRBD1 (5 bases). The CDR3 is 14 amino acids. Germline V gives CDR1 SGHAT, CDR2 FQDESV (reference sequence). V was clipped by 2 bases and J by 1 base, with 5 bases between them. DNA of the CDR3: TGTGCCAGCAGCTTAAGGGGGAACACCGGGGAGCTGTTTTTT. Translation gives CASSLRGNTGELFF.

V usage is TRBV6-5 and J usage is TRBJ2-2; 7 nucleotides line up with TRBD1. Germline V gene lookup returns CDR1 MNHEY and CDR2 SVGAGI. The V and J ends lost 2 bases and 5 bases, in that order; junction bases with no gene match: 5. The CDR3 is made up of 15 amino acids. The CDR3 DNA reads TGTGCCAGCAGTTACGGGACAGTGAGGACCGGGGAGCTGTTTTTT. Its protein product is CASSYGTVRTGELFF.

The rearrangement uses TRBV5-1 and TRBJ2-7; D possibly corresponds to TRBD2 (6 bases). The ends were cut back, 2 bases at V and 0 bases at J, with 9 bases in the middle. Per germline, CDR1 SGHRS and CDR2 YFSETQ. The CDR3 sequence is 14 residues long. The CDR3 bases are TGCGCCAGCAGCTTTGGTAGCGGCTCCTACGAGCAGTACTTC. Protein: CASSFGSGSYEQYF.

The rearrangement joins TRBV28 to TRBJ1-3; D gene ambiguous. This CDR3 contains 16 residues. The germline gives CDR1 MDHEN, CDR2 SYDVKM. Trimming removed 8 bases at V and 1 base at J, with 18 bases between. As DNA, the CDR3 is TGTGCCAGCGCGACTTCAACGTCCCTTTCTGGAAACACCATATATTTT. It is translated as CASATSTSLSGNTIYF.

The V gene is TRBV12-3 or TRBV12-4, the J gene TRBJ2-7; tentatively, D is TRBD2 (7 bases). The V and J ends lost 7 bases and 2 bases respectively, with 9 bases between them. The CDR3 loop spans 12 amino acids. For the CDR3, the DNA is TGTGCCAGCAAGGGGGGGGCCTACGAGCAGTACTTC. This encodes CASKGGAYEQYF.

V gene TRBV5-1 combines with J gene TRBJ1-4, with TRBD1 matching over 10 bases. CDR1 is SGHRS and CDR2 is YFSETQ in the germline V gene. The CDR3 totals 16 residues. Losses at the gene ends were 4 bases for V and 3 bases for J; bases not matched to a gene: 6. CDR3 in DNA: TGCGCCAGCAGCCCGGGGACAGGGGTGTCTAATGAAAAACTGTTTTTT. Translating it yields CASSPGTGVSNEKLFF.

The V call is TRBV19, the J call TRBJ2-2; TRBD2 is a possible D gene (6 bases). The CDR3 covers 17 residues. Trimming stripped 6 bases from V and 1 base from J, with 18 bases between. Germline V lookup: CDR1 LNHDA, CDR2 SQIVND (reference sequence). DNA of the CDR3: TGTGCCAGTAGCCCCGGGGGACTTACTCTGAACACCGGGGAGCTGTTTTTT. As protein: CASSPGGLTLNTGELFF.